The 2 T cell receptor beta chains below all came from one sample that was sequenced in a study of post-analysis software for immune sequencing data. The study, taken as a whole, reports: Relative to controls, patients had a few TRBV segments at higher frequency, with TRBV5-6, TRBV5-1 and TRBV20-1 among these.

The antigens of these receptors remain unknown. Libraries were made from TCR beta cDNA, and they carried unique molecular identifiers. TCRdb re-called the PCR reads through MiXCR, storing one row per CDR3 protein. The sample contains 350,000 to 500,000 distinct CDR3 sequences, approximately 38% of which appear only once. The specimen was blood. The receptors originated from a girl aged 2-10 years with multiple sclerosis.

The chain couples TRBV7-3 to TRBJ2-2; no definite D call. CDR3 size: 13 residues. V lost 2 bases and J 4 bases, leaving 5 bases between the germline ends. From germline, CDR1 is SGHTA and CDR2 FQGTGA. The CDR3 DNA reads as TGTGCCAGCAGCTTATCGGGCACCGGGGAGCTGTTTTTT. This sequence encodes CASSLSGTGELFF.

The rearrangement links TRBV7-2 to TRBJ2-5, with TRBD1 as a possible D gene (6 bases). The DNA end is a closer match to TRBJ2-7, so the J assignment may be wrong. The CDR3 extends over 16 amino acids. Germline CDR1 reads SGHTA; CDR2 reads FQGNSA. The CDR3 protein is CASSLYSGTKAYEQYF. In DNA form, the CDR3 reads TGTGCCAGCAGCTTATATTCCGGGACAAAGGCTTACGAGCAGTACTTC.